This TCR beta chain was captured in a study of control samples from healthy donors and cancer patients. Sequenced by immunoSEQ multiplex PCR; TCRdb stores in-frame clones only, minus some. The profile covers some 120,000 clones, with 80% to 90% appearing a single time and about 12% taken by the ten largest. The TCR originated in a man in his thirties or forties in good health. Input material: blood.

The CDR3 DNA reads TGTGCCAGCAGCCCAGACCCTGACAGCGGCACCGGGGAGCTGTTTTTT. Translating it yields CASSPDPDSGTGELFF. This rearrangement joins TRBV3-1 (or the pseudogene TRBV3-2) to TRBJ2-2; D could derive from TRBD1 or TRBD2 (5 bases each). The V gene lost 4 bases and the J gene lost 4 bases, with 16 bases spanning the gap. The CDR3 runs 16 residues. From germline, CDR1 is LGHDT and CDR2 YNNKEL (reference sequence).